These T cell receptor beta chains were read from a single sample in a study of response to subunit inactivated influenza vaccine. MiXCR, applied by TCRdb to the RT-PCR reads, yields one record per CDR3 protein. The sample consists of more than 550,000 distinct CDR3 sequences, approximately 10% of them appearing once. This sample also appeared in a second study, on T cells expressing NK-cell markers.

Sequences were derived from PBMCs from blood, sampled on the day of vaccination. The source is a man aged 45-65 years who received an inactivated influenza vaccine. Both conserved end residues are trimmed from each CDR3.

j_call v_call cdr3_aa
TRBJ1-1 TRBV12-3/TRBV12-4 ASSLSLNIMNTEAF
TRBJ1-5 TRBV7-9 ASSSDRVPNQPQH
TRBJ2-3 TRBV28 ASSLTRLASTDTQY
TRBJ2-1 TRBV7-2 ASSLAHSLGVEQF
TRBJ2-4 TRBV15 ATSRETGTNIQY
TRBJ2-1 TRBV5-1 ASSLGVGQGISYNEQF
TRBJ2-5 TRBV25-1 ASSAKKITGVREETQY
TRBJ2-2 TRBV12-5 ASGFINGVWDRRHWELF
TRBJ2-1 TRBV5-1 ASSLVGINEQF
TRBJ2-1 TRBV10-3 AISESTLTEQF
TRBJ1-2 TRBV5-1 ASSSQGPPMFYGYT
TRBJ2-3 TRBV6-2/TRBV6-3 ASSYPSGGANTDTQY
TRBJ2-3 TRBV6-5 ASSYGLAGAVRDTQY
TRBJ2-5 TRBV10-3 AISEPGQGETQY
TRBJ2-3 TRBV20-1 SARGMVDTQY
TRBJ2-3 TRBV27 ASSPGLAGAIDTQY
TRBJ2-7 TRBV7-9 ASNPDSSNEQY
TRBJ2-7 TRBV6-5 ASSYTSGGPPSYEQY
TRBJ2-2 TRBV6-1 ASSPRGGITGELF
TRBJ2-1 TRBV21-1 ASSTLTSGRVPPPYNEQF
TRBJ2-3 TRBV7-9 ASSFSGVSTDTQY
TRBJ1-3 TRBV6-2/TRBV6-3 ASRGPGNTIY
TRBJ2-2 TRBV7-8 ASSRDSYTGELF
TRBJ2-5 TRBV12-3/TRBV12-4 ASRPTGETQY
TRBJ2-5 TRBV7-8 ASSLSMLAGGEETQY
TRBJ1-3 TRBV20-1 SARGWEHENTIY
TRBJ2-5 TRBV12-3/TRBV12-4 ASSLGGGVKETQY
TRBJ2-3 TRBV5-1 ASSLWAASTDTQY
TRBJ2-5 TRBV5-1 ASSLGGPETQC